This T cell receptor beta chain was identified in a study of cytomegalovirus exposure and HLA in healthy donors. Whole-study findings and limits: Usually a TCR sequence was rare, but some public TCRs were found in many donors. A later analysis showed TCR association rates differing by HLA locus, peaking at DRB1 and lowest at HLA-C. More clonal expansion characterized HLA-associated TCR beta chains than equally common others in a later analysis.

Primers for the PCR totalled 60 Vbeta and 13 Jbeta. Using immunoSEQ multiplex PCR, the repertoire was profiled, and TCRdb retains in-frame clones only, with some absent. This table has about 130,000 clones, 81% appearing once. About this clone: The antigen is unknown.

CDR3 length equals 15 residues. In germline, CDR1 is SGDLS, CDR2 YYNGEE. Trimming shortened V by 0 bases and J by 4 bases, and 8 bases separated the two germline ends. The genes are TRBV9 and TRBJ2-6; D uncertain. Sequencing used PBMCs. The source of this sequence is a man aged 18 to 29 in good health and CMV-seropositive. In DNA, the CDR3 is TGTGCCAGCAGCGTAGCGTTCTCCGGGGCCAACGTCCTGACTTTC. It yields the protein CASSVAFSGANVLTF.